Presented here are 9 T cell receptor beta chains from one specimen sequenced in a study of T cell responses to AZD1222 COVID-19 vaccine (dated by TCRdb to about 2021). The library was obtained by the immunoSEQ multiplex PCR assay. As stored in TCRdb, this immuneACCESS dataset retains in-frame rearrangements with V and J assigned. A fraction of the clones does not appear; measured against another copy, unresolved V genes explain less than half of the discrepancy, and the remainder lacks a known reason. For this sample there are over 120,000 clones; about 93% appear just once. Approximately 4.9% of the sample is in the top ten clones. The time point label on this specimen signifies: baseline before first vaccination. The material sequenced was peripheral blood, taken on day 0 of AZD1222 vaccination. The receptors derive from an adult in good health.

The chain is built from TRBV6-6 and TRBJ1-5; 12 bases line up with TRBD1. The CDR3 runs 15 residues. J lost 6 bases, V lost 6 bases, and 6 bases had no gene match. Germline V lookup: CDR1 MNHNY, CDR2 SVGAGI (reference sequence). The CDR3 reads CASRAGQGAIQPQHF. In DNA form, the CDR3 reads TGTGCCAGCAGGGCGGGACAGGGGGCAATTCAGCCCCAGCATTTT.

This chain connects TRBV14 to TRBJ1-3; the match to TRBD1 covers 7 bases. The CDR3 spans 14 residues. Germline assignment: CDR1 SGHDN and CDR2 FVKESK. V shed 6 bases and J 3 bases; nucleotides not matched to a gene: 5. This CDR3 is CASRKGQDGNTIYF. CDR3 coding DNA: TGTGCCAGCAGAAAAGGACAGGATGGAAACACCATATATTTT.

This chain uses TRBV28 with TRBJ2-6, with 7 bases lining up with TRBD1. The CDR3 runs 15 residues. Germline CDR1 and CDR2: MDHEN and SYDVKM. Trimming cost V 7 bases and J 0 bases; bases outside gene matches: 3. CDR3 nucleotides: TGTGCCAGCAAGGGGGCCTCCTCTGGGGCCAACGTCCTGACTTTC. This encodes CASKGASSGANVLTF.

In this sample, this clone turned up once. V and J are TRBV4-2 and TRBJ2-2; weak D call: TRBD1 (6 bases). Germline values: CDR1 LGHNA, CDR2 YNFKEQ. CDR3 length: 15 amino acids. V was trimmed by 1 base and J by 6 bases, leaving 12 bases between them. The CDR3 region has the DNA TGTGCCAGCAGCCAAGCTCAGGGGTGGTCCGGGGAGCTGTTTTTT. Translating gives CASSQAQGWSGELFF.

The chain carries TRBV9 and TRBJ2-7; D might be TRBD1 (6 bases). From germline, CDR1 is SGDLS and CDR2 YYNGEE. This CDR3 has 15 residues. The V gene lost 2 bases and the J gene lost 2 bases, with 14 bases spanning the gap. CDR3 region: CASSVGQGNAYEQYF. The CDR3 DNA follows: TGTGCCAGCAGCGTTGGGCAGGGGAATGCCTACGAGCAGTACTTC.

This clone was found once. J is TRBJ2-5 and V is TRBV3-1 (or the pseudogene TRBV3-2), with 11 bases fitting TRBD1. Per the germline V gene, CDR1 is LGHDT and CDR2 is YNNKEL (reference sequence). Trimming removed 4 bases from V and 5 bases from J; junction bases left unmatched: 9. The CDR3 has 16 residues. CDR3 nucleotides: TGTGCCAGCAGCCCCCGCCGGGACAGGGGGGAGGAGACCCAGTACTTC. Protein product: CASSPRRDRGEETQYF.

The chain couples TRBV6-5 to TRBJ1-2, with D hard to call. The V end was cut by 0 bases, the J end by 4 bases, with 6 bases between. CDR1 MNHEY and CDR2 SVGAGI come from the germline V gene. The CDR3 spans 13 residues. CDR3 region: CASSYSKAYGYTF. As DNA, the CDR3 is TGTGCCAGCAGTTACTCGAAAGCCTATGGCTACACCTTC.

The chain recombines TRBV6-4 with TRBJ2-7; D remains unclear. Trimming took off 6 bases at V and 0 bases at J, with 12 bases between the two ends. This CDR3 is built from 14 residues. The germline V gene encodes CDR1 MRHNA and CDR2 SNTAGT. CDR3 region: CASSPDAYSYEQYF. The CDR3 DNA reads TGTGCCAGCAGCCCGGACGCCTACTCCTACGAGCAGTACTTC.

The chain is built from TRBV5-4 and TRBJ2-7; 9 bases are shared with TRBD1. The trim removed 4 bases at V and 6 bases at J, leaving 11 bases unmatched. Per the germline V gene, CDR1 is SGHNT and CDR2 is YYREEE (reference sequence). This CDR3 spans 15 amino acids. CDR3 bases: TGTGCCAGCAGCCGGAGGGACAGGGTCGCGTCCGAGCAGTACTTC. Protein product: CASSRRDRVASEQYF.